This T cell receptor beta chain comes out of a study of beta chain features in type 1 diabetes. In the case of this clone: Its specificity is unknown.

Trimming took off 0 bases at V and 7 bases at J, with 6 bases between the two ends. CDR1 and CDR2 from the germline V gene are GTSNPN and SVGIG (reference sequence). This CDR3 comprises 11 residues. Blood was collected once per donor into heparin, averaging about 120 mL. Study results and limitations: Significant though moderate, a shortening of TCRB CDR3s appeared in all four CD4+ subsets of Type 1 diabetes patients.

TCRB transcripts that were expressed got sequenced, as all of the isolated RNA had been reverse transcribed. The data were produced by immunoSEQ multiplex PCR, yet TCRdb's version contains in-frame clones alone and is incomplete. Of under 350,000 clones in the sample, around 24% were seen once. V usage is TRBV30 and J usage is TRBJ1-2; D is unresolved. The TCR originated in a woman in her twenties or thirties with type 1 diabetes. Sequenced: naive CD4+ T cells from blood. CDR3 sequence (DNA): TGTGCCTGGAGTGTGAGGATTGGCTACACCTTC. It yields the protein CAWSVRIGYTF. Filled out from reference TRBV30 and TRBJ1-2, the complete variable domain reads SQTIHQWPATLVQPVGSPLSLECTVEGTSNPNLYWYRQAAGRGLQLLFYSVGIGQISSEVPQNLSASRPQDRQFILSSKKLLLSDSGFYLCAWSVRIGYTFGSGTRLTVV.